This T cell receptor (beta chain) was captured by sequencing in a study of beta chain features in type 1 diabetes. The study, taken as a whole, reports: For Type 1 diabetes patients, all four CD4+ subsets carried TCRB CDR3s that were moderately but significantly shorter. Among type 1 diabetes patients, VDJ junctions had fewer insertions and more deletions.

The investigators reverse transcribed all of the isolated RNA, so they sequenced expressed TCRB transcripts. Repertoires were generated with immunoSEQ multiplex PCR, while TCRdb's copy carries only in-frame clones and drops some. The sample contains about 240,000 clones, roughly 13% of which appear only once. CDR3 length: 19 residues. CDR1 SGHVS and CDR2 FNYEAQ come from the germline V gene. Trimming removed 3 bases from V and 1 base from J; junction bases left unmatched: 14. This clone was seen only a few times. What it binds is not known. The TCR was taken from a man aged 25 to 45 with type 1 diabetes. The chain employs TRBV7-6 and TRBJ2-3, with 9 nucleotides matching TRBD2. Sequences were obtained from naive CD4+ T cells from blood. The CDR3 DNA reads TGTGCCAGCAGCTTCCTCAGCTCCGGAGAGCGGGAGGGCACAGATACGCAGTATTTT. This gives the protein CASSFLSSGEREGTDTQYF.